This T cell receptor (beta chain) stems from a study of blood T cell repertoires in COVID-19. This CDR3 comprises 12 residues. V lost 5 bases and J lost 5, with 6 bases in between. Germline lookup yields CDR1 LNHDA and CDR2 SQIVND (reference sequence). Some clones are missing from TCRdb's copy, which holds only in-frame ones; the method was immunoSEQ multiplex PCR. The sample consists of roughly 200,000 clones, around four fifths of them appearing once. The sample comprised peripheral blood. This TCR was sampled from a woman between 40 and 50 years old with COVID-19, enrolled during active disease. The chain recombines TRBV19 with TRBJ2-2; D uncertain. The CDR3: CASSFRTGELFF. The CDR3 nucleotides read TGTGCCAGTAGTTTTCGTACCGGGGAGCTGTTTTTT.